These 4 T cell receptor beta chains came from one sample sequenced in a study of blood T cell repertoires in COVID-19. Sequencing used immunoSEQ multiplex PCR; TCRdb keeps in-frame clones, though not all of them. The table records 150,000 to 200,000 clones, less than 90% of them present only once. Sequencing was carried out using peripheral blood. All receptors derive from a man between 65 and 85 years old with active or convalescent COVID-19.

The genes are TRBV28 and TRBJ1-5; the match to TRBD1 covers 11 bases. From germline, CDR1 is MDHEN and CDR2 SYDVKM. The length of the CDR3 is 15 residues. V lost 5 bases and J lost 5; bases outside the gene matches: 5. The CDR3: CASSHRDRGYQPQHF. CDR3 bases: TGTGCCAGCAGTCACCGGGACAGGGGGTATCAGCCCCAGCATTTT.

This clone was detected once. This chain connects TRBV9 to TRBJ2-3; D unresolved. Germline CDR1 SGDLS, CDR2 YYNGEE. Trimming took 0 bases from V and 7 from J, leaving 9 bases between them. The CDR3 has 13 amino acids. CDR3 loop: CASSVEVVHTQYF. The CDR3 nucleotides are TGTGCCAGCAGCGTAGAAGTAGTCCATACGCAGTATTTT.

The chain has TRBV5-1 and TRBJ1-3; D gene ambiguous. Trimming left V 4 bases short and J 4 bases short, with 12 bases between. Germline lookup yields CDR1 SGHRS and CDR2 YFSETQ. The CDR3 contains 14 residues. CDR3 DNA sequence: TGCGCCAGCAGCCTGGCGGGGATCGGAAACACCATATATTTT. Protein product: CASSLAGIGNTIYF.

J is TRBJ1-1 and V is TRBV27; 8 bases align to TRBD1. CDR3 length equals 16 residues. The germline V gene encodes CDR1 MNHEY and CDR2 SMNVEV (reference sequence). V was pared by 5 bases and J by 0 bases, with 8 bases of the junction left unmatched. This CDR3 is CASSPWTGQMNTEAFF. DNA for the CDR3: TGTGCCAGCAGTCCTTGGACAGGGCAAATGAACACTGAAGCTTTCTTT.